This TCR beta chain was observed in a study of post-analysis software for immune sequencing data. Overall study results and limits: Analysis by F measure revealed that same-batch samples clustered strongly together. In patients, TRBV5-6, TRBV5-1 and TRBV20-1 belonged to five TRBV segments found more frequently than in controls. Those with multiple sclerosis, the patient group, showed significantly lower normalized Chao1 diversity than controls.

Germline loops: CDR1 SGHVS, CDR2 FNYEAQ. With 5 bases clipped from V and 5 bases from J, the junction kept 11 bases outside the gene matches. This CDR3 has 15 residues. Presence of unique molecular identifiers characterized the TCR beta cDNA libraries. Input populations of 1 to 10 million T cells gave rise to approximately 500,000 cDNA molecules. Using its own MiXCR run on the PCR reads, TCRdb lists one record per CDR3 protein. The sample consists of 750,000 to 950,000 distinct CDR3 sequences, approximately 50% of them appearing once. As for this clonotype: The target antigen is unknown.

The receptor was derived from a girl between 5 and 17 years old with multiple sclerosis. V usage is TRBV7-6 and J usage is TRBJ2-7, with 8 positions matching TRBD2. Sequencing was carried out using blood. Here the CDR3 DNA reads TGTGCCAGCAGCCCAGCCGGGGGGGTTGCGGACGAGCAGTACTTC. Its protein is CASSPAGGVADEQYF.